These T cell receptor beta chains were read from a single sample in a study of shared T cell receptors in the human thymus. TCRdb's copy holds only in-frame clones and misses some; the assay was immunoSEQ multiplex PCR. The sample has roughly 710,000 clones, approximately 85% seen once. The same sample was also used in a study of human thymus T cells.

The specimen was thymocytes. The source of these receptors is a girl under three years old with a congenital heart defect. Both conserved end residues are part of each CDR3. D genes are given only for firm matches. Clone size is shown for a subset of rows, as once, few, many or a class of expanded clone.

j_call | clone_size | v_call | d_call | cdr3_nt | cdr3_aa
TRBJ1-1 | - | TRBV7-9 | TRBD1 | TGTGCCAGCAGCACAGGGGGGTCTATCGAAGCTTTCTTT | CASSTGGSIEAFF
TRBJ1-2 | - | TRBV5-4 | TRBD1 | TGTGCCAGCAGCTTGGGGGGGGGACAGGGAGATGGCTACACCTTC | CASSLGGGQGDGYTF
TRBJ2-3 | - | TRBV5-1 | - | TGCGCCAGCAGAGGACTGAACAACCCTCCCCCATCTAGCACAGATACGCAGTATTTT | CASRGLNNPPPSSTDTQYF
TRBJ1-1 | - | TRBV5-4 | TRBD1 | TGTGCCAGCAGCCTGAGGACCACAGGGGGCAGGATCACTGAAGCTTTCTTT | CASSLRTTGGRITEAFF
TRBJ2-3 | - | TRBV28 | TRBD2 | TGTGCCAGCAGTTCGGCTAGCGGGGGGGTAGCAGATACGCAGTATTTT | CASSSASGGVADTQYF
TRBJ2-1 | once | TRBV29-1 | TRBD2 | TGCAGCGTTGAAGATCGGAGGGTGACTAGCGGGGGATACAATGAGCAGTTCTTC | CSVEDRRVTSGGYNEQFF
TRBJ1-6 | - | TRBV5-6 | - | TGTGCCAGCAGCTTGAGACAGCTATATAATTCACCCCTCCACTTT | CASSLRQLYNSPLHF
TRBJ2-1 | - | TRBV25-1 | TRBD2 | TGTGCCAGCAGGACGAATCATAGCGGGGGGGCGTTCAATGAGCAGTTCTTC | CASRTNHSGGAFNEQFF
TRBJ2-7 | - | TRBV25-1 | TRBD1 | TGTGCCAGCCGTGCTCGGGACAGGGAACCCTACGAGCAGTACTTC | CASRARDREPYEQYF
TRBJ2-3 | - | TRBV6-4 | TRBD2 | TGTGCCAGCAGTGTCAGCGGGGGGGCCGGAAGCAGTTCGGCAGATACGCAGTATTTT | CASSVSGGAGSSSADTQYF
TRBJ1-5 | - | TRBV11-3 | - | TGTGCCAGCAGCTCCAGGGGCCCGGGGCCCCAGCATTTT | CASSSRGPGPQHF
TRBJ1-2 | - | TRBV5-4 | TRBD1 | TGTGCCAGCAGCGATTACAGGGGAAACTATGGCTACACCTTC | CASSDYRGNYGYTF
TRBJ2-7 | - | TRBV4-1 | TRBD1 | TGCGCCAGCAGCCAAGAAAGGCTCGACCGGGACAGCTACGAGCAGTACTTC | CASSQERLDRDSYEQYF
TRBJ1-5 | - | TRBV27 | TRBD1 | TGTGCCAGCAGTGTCGGGACAGGGTATCAAAATCAGCCCCAGCATTTT | CASSVGTGYQNQPQHF
TRBJ2-3 | once | TRBV7-2 | TRBD1 | TGTGCCAGCAGCGCTCCCCCGGGACAGAGCACAGATACGCAGTATTTT | CASSAPPGQSTDTQYF
TRBJ1-5 | - | TRBV4-3 | - | TGCGCCAGCAGCCAAGATCTACTGCCAGGGGCAAATCAGCCCCAGCATTTT | CASSQDLLPGANQPQHF
TRBJ1-1 | - | TRBV11-2 | - | TGTGCCAGCAGCTTAGTCAGGCCGAACACTGAAGCTTTCTTT | CASSLVRPNTEAFF
TRBJ2-5 | once | TRBV13 | - | TGTGCCAGCAGCCCCCGTCGGGAAAGGGAAGAGACCCAGTACTTC | CASSPRREREETQYF
TRBJ2-5 | - | TRBV4-1 | - | TGCGCCAGCAGCTACAGGACACCCCCTGAAACAGGGCCCCTAGGGGCACAAGAGACCCAGTACTTC | CASSYRTPPETGPLGAQETQYF
TRBJ2-7 | - | TRBV5-8 | TRBD1 | TGTGCCAGCAGCGCGACAGGGGCGGAGCAGTACTTC | CASSATGAEQYF
TRBJ1-1 | few | TRBV6-1 | - | TGTGCCAGCAGTGAAGCAGGGAGGACTGAAGCTTTCTTT | CASSEAGRTEAFF
TRBJ1-3 | - | TRBV5-4 | - | TGTGCCAGCAGCCCGAGCTCTGGAAACACCATATATTTT | CASSPSSGNTIYF
TRBJ2-3 | - | TRBV27 | TRBD2 | TGTGCCAGCAGTCACGGACTAGCGGGGGGGGATACGCAGTATTTT | CASSHGLAGGDTQYF
TRBJ1-4 | - | TRBV11-2 | TRBD1 | TGTGCCAGCAGCTTAGGATCCGGGACAGTCAATGAAAAACTGTTTTTT | CASSLGSGTVNEKLFF
TRBJ2-2 | - | TRBV6-1 | TRBD1 | TGTGCCAGCAGCGGGACAGGTCCCGGGGAGCTGTTTTTT | CASSGTGPGELFF
TRBJ2-2 | - | TRBV7-2 | TRBD1 | TGTGCCAGCAGCTTAGTTGGGACAGGGACTCCCACCGGGGAGCTGTTTTTT | CASSLVGTGTPTGELFF
TRBJ1-3 | - | TRBV28 | TRBD1 | TGTGCCAGCAGACTGACAGGGGGCGATGGAAACACCATATATTTT | CASRLTGGDGNTIYF
TRBJ2-2 | - | TRBV28 | TRBD1 | TGTGCCAGCAGTCAGAAGGGGGCCCTCTGCACCGGGGAGCTGTTTTTT | CASSQKGALCTGELFF
TRBJ2-3 | - | TRBV7-8 | - | TGTGCCAGCAGCTTAGACTTGACCCCACAGGATACGCAGTATTTT | CASSLDLTPQDTQYF
TRBJ1-2 | - | TRBV4-1 | - | TGCGCCAGCAGCCAAGCCCCACAGGGACATGACTATGGCTACACCTTC | CASSQAPQGHDYGYTF
TRBJ2-7 | few | TRBV5-1 | - | TGCGCCAGCAGCTCGACAAGATCCTACGAGCAGTACTTC | CASSSTRSYEQYF
TRBJ2-6 | - | TRBV9 | - | TGTGCCAGCAGCGTAGTAGGGACAAAGGTGTCTGGGGCCAACGTCCTGACTTTC | CASSVVGTKVSGANVLTF
TRBJ2-3 | - | TRBV6-1 | TRBD2 | TGTGCCAGCAGTGAACGGGTCTCGCCTAGCGGAAACACAGATACGCAGTATTTT | CASSERVSPSGNTDTQYF
TRBJ2-5 | - | TRBV7-7 | TRBD1 | TGTGCCAGCAGCTTATTGGGACAGGGGTACAGGGCGGAAGAGACCCAGTACTTC | CASSLLGQGYRAEETQYF